One and the same sample provided the 26 T cell receptor beta chains below, sequenced in a study of cytomegalovirus exposure and HLA in healthy donors. PCR primers comprised 60 Vbeta and 13 Jbeta primers. Method: immunoSEQ multiplex PCR; TCRdb's copy keeps in-frame clones and lacks some. The sample totals around 42,000 clones; its top ten clones hold over 1%. Sequenced sample: PBMCs. These receptor sequences come from a man aged 25 to 40 in good health and CMV-seronegative.

The chain has TRBV6-4 and TRBJ2-7; 9 bases are shared with TRBD2. The germline CDR1 and CDR2 sequences are MRHNA and SNTAGT. Trimming at V came to 0 bases and at J to 6 bases, leaving 15 bases not matched to a gene. The CDR3 is 18 amino acids. The CDR3 loop reads CASSDSVLAGLWGGEQYF. For the CDR3, the DNA is TGTGCCAGCAGTGACTCGGTTCTAGCGGGGCTTTGGGGGGGCGAGCAGTACTTC.

The CDR3 bases are TGTGCCAGCTCACCTCAGGGGGCGAGAGGAGAGACCCAGTACTTC. This sequence encodes CASSPQGARGETQYF. This chain connects TRBV18 to TRBJ2-5; 8 bases match TRBD1. V shed 3 bases and J 4 bases; nucleotides not matched to a gene: 7. CDR3 length: 15 residues. Germline loops: CDR1 KGHSH, CDR2 LQKENI.

The rearrangement uses TRBV23-1 and TRBJ2-3, with D hard to call. TRBV23-1 is an ORF for which the function is uncertain. Between the trimmed V and J ends, which lost 7 bases and 2 bases, there was a span of 25 bases. This CDR3 spans 18 amino acids. The CDR3 reads CASMAAIPRWCNTDTQYF. CDR3 nucleotides: TGCGCCAGCATGGCAGCGATCCCTCGATGGTGTAACACAGATACGCAGTATTTT.

The rearrangement links TRBV19 to TRBJ2-1, with 8 bases matching TRBD2. CDR3 length: 17 residues. The V and J ends lost 2 bases and 6 bases, in that order; junction bases with no gene match: 12. The germline V gene encodes CDR1 LNHDA and CDR2 SQIVND (reference sequence). The DNA of the CDR3 is TGTGCCAGTAGTATAAGTAGCGGCCCCGCGGGAGGCAATGAGCAGTTCTTC. This codes for CASSISSGPAGGNEQFF.

The chain combines TRBV11-3 with TRBJ1-1; no reliable D call. Trimming removed 0 bases from V and 1 base from J, with 6 bases in between. This CDR3 contains 14 residues. Germline assignment: CDR1 SGHNT and CDR2 YENEEA. CDR3 region: CASSLDTRNTEAFF. CDR3 in DNA: TGTGCCAGCAGCTTAGACACACGGAACACTGAAGCTTTCTTT.

V usage is TRBV4-1 and J usage is TRBJ1-2; D remains ambiguous. V lost 2 bases and J 8 bases, leaving 18 bases between the germline ends. CDR1 is MGHRA, CDR2 YSYEKL, per germline. The CDR3 length is 15 residues. CDR3 DNA sequence: TGCGCCAGCAGCCAAACCAAATCACTCGCGGAGGGCTACACCTTC. It yields the protein CASSQTKSLAEGYTF.

The J gene is TRBJ1-1, the V gene TRBV29-1; 7 bases map to TRBD1. The ends lost 6 bases at V and 0 bases at J; junction bases unmatched: 7. This CDR3 region has 14 residues. CDR1 is SQVTM, CDR2 ANQGSEA, per germline. In nucleotides, the CDR3 is TGCAGCGTCGATAGGACAGGAATGAACACTGAAGCTTTCTTT. This encodes CSVDRTGMNTEAFF.

The J gene is TRBJ2-7, the V gene TRBV4-1; possible D gene TRBD1, 5 bases. The CDR3 length is 15 residues. The germline V and J ends were trimmed by 3 bases and 3 bases, with 15 bases remaining between them. Germline-derived CDR1 and CDR2 are MGHRA and YSYEKL. CDR3 residues: CASSHGRQRIYEQYF. The CDR3 coding sequence is TGCGCCAGCAGCCACGGCCGACAGAGAATCTACGAGCAGTACTTC.

The chain is built from TRBV5-6 and TRBJ1-1, with 7 bases fitting TRBD1. The CDR3 is 14 residues long. Germline V gene sequence: CDR1 SGHDT, CDR2 YYEEEE. The J segment lost 1 base and the V segment lost 2 bases, leaving 2 bases of the junction unmatched. The CDR3 DNA follows: TGTGCCAGCAGCTTTGGACAGGCGAACACTGAAGCTTTCTTT. As protein: CASSFGQANTEAFF.

V usage is TRBV6-5 and J usage is TRBJ2-2; 11 nucleotides line up with TRBD1. The ends lost 6 bases at V and 7 bases at J; junction bases unmatched: 7. Germline V gives CDR1 MNHEY, CDR2 SVGAGI. This CDR3 spans 15 amino acids. The CDR3 DNA sequence: TGTGCCAGCAGGAGGGACAGGGGGATTTTCGGGGAGCTGTTTTTT. Translated: CASRRDRGIFGELFF.

CDR3 region: CASSVATTAYEQYF. The DNA of the CDR3 is TGTGCCAGCAGCGTAGCTACTACGGCCTACGAGCAGTACTTC. The J gene is TRBJ2-7, the V gene TRBV9; D remains ambiguous. Germline V gene lookup returns CDR1 SGDLS and CDR2 YYNGEE. This CDR3 region has 14 residues. Trimming pared 0 bases from V and 2 bases from J, leaving 9 bases between.

The chain combines TRBV5-3 with TRBJ1-5, with D uncertain. TRBV5-3 is noted as an ORF with a role that remains uncertain. The CDR3 spans 16 residues. Trimming stripped 2 bases from V and 3 bases from J, with 15 bases between. In DNA form, the CDR3 reads TGTGCCAGAAGCTTCGGGAGTCGGAATCTCAATCAGCCCCAGCATTTT. It encodes CARSFGSRNLNQPQHF.

The chain links TRBV19 to TRBJ2-2; 7 bases map to TRBD1. This CDR3 comprises 14 residues. V lost 7 bases, J lost 3 bases, and 5 bases stayed unmatched. CDR1 is LNHDA, CDR2 SQIVND, per germline (reference sequence). The CDR3 loop reads CASTRDSYTGELFF. The CDR3 DNA is TGTGCCAGTACTCGGGACAGCTACACCGGGGAGCTGTTTTTT.

The rearrangement joins TRBV4-3 to TRBJ2-1, with TRBD2 matching 12 bases. From germline, CDR1 is LGHNA and CDR2 YSLEER. Unmatched junction bases numbered 9, after V lost 0 bases and J lost 9 bases. The CDR3 has 17 residues. The CDR3 region has the DNA TGCGCCAGCAGCCAAGAACTTGCTAGCGGGAGGGCGGGTGAGCAGTTCTTC. Residues: CASSQELASGRAGEQFF.

V gene TRBV5-1 combines with J gene TRBJ2-2, with 12 bases that match TRBD2. The length of the CDR3 is 18 residues. Losses at the gene ends were 3 bases for V and 4 bases for J; bases not matched to a gene: 10. CDR1 and CDR2 (germline): SGHRS, YFSETQ. The CDR3 protein is CASSSLAGGPRGTGELFF. DNA for the CDR3: TGCGCCAGCAGCTCTCTAGCGGGAGGGCCTAGGGGCACCGGGGAGCTGTTTTTT.

CDR3 DNA: TGCAGCGTTGAGGCTGGCAGGGCGAGGGGCTACACCTTC. Its protein is CSVEAGRARGYTF. V and J are TRBV29-1 and TRBJ1-2, with D maybe TRBD1 (5 bases). V was pared by 3 bases and J by 8 bases, with 16 bases between. The CDR3 spans 13 residues. The V gene's germline CDR1 is SQVTM and CDR2 ANQGSEA.

The J gene is TRBJ2-2, the V gene TRBV5-1; 10 bases align to TRBD2. The CDR3 spans 14 residues. With V trimmed by 3 bases and J by 6 bases, 2 bases remained unmatched. Germline values: CDR1 SGHRS, CDR2 YFSETQ. The CDR3 DNA sequence: TGCGCCAGCAGCTCTCTAGCGGGAGCCGGGGAGCTGTTTTTT. It encodes CASSSLAGAGELFF. The full variable domain, in which reference TRBV5-1 and TRBJ2-2 provide the parts outside the CDR3, is KAGVTQTPRYLIKTRGQQVTLSCSPISGHRSVSWYQQTPGQGLQFLFEYFSETQRNKGNFPGRFSGRQFSNSRSEMNVSTLELGDSALYLCASSSLAGAGELFFGEGSRLTVL.

This chain uses TRBV11-3 with TRBJ2-7, with 7 bases matching TRBD2. Germline CDR1 reads SGHNT; CDR2 reads YENEEA. Trimming cost V 0 bases and J 5 bases; bases outside gene matches: 7. The CDR3 runs to 15 residues. The CDR3 loop reads CASSLEAGALNEQYF. The CDR3 DNA is TGTGCCAGCAGCTTAGAGGCGGGAGCATTAAACGAGCAGTACTTC.

The chain links TRBV6-1 to TRBJ2-7, with D possibly matching TRBD2 (6 bases). This CDR3 has 15 amino acids. Germline CDR1 MNHNS, CDR2 SASEGT. Trimming removed 8 bases at V and 5 bases at J, with 22 bases between. The CDR3 DNA reads TGTGCCAGCTCGAACGGCCGGGGGAGGACGGACGAGCAGTACTTC. It translates to CASSNGRGRTDEQYF.

The gene calls are TRBV18 and TRBJ1-1; perhaps TRBD1 as D (6 bases). Between the trimmed V and J ends, which lost 8 bases and 0 bases, there was a span of 13 bases. CDR3 length: 14 amino acids. In germline, CDR1 is KGHSH, CDR2 LQKENI. The chain's CDR3 is CASHWTEMNTEAFF. The CDR3 nucleotides read TGTGCCAGCCATTGGACAGAAATGAACACTGAAGCTTTCTTT.

The gene calls are TRBV7-6 and TRBJ2-7; 8 nucleotides match TRBD1. V lost 5 bases to trimming and J lost 6 bases; unmatched junction nucleotides: 12. Germline V gene sequence: CDR1 SGHVS, CDR2 FNYEAQ. The CDR3 is 15 residues long. CDR3 sequence (DNA): TGTGCCAGCAGCCCTAGACGGACAGGGCTCGGCGAGCAGTACTTC. Its translation is CASSPRRTGLGEQYF.

V gene TRBV12-5 combines with J gene TRBJ1-1, with 9 bases identical to TRBD1. The V gene's germline CDR1 is LGHNT and CDR2 FRNRAP. V dropped 5 bases and J dropped 3; count of bases not matched to a gene: 10. The CDR3 extends over 16 amino acids. CDR3 sequence reads: CASGRDRVIGDTEAFF. DNA of the CDR3: TGTGCTAGTGGTCGGGACAGGGTAATCGGGGACACTGAAGCTTTCTTT. Filled out from reference TRBV12-5 and TRBJ1-1, the complete variable domain reads DARVTQTPRHKVTEMGQEVTMRCQPILGHNTVFWYRQTMMQGLELLAYFRNRAPLDDSGMPKDRFSAEMPDATLATLKIQPSEPRDSAVYFCASGRDRVIGDTEAFFGQGTRLTVV.

This sequence joins TRBV6-5 and TRBJ2-1, with D tentatively TRBD1 (5 bases). Per the germline V gene, CDR1 is MNHEY and CDR2 is SVGAGI. The CDR3 runs to 14 residues. V was pared by 2 bases and J by 5 bases, with 10 bases between. The CDR3 nucleotides read TGTGCCAGCAGTTACGGGGCAGGGCACAATGAGCAGTTCTTC. Translating gives CASSYGAGHNEQFF.

As concerns this clone: Within the sample, other DNA sequences also encode this same CDR3. The rearrangement uses TRBV4-2 and TRBJ2-7; 11 bases match TRBD2. The J segment lost 4 bases and the V segment lost 1 base, leaving 3 bases of the junction unmatched. The CDR3 is 15 amino acids. Germline V lookup: CDR1 LGHNA, CDR2 YNFKEQ. CDR3 loop: CASSQGLAGGYEQYF. The CDR3 nucleotides read TGTGCCAGCAGCCAAGGCCTAGCGGGAGGATACGAGCAGTACTTC.

V is TRBV27 and J is TRBJ1-5, with D hard to call. Trimming left V 0 bases short and J 0 bases short, with 6 bases between. From germline, CDR1 is MNHEY and CDR2 SMNVEV (reference sequence). CDR3 length equals 15 residues. CDR3 protein: CASSLSKPSNQPQHF. Written as DNA, the CDR3 is TGTGCCAGCAGTTTATCCAAGCCTAGCAATCAGCCCCAGCATTTT.

This rearrangement joins TRBV11-2 to TRBJ1-2; no clear D. This CDR3 spans 15 amino acids. The germline V gene encodes CDR1 SGHAT and CDR2 FQNNGV. V was cut by 0 bases and J by 3 bases, with 11 bases left in between. CDR3: CASSLEERVHYGYTF. In DNA form, the CDR3 reads TGTGCCAGCAGCTTAGAGGAGAGGGTTCACTATGGCTACACCTTC.